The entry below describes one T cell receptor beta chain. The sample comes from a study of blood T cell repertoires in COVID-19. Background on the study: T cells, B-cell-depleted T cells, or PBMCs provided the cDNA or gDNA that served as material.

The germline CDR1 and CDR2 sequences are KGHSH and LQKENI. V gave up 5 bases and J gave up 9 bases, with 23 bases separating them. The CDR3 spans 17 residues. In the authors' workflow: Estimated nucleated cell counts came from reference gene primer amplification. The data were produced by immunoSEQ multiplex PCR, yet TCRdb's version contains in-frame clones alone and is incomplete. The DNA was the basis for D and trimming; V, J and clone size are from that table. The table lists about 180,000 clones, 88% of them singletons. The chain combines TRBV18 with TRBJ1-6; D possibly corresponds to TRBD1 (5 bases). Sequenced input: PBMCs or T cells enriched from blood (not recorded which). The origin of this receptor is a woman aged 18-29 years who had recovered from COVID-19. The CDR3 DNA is TGTGCCAGCTCAGCAACAGACAGTCCCAAAATCGGTTCACCCCTCCACTTT. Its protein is CASSATDSPKIGSPLHF.